The present entry profiles one TCR beta chain with its context. The study assigned cohorts using participant-reported clinical history. This sample was included in a study of blood T cell repertoires in COVID-19. Study at large: Sources were T cells, B-cell-depleted T cells, or PBMCs; the material itself was cDNA or gDNA.

The germline V and J ends were trimmed by 2 bases and 1 base, with 8 bases remaining between them. Germline V gene data show CDR1 as SQVTM and CDR2 as ANQGSEA. The CDR3 loop spans 13 amino acids. Data came from immunoSEQ multiplex PCR; TCRdb stores just in-frame clones and leaves some out. The sample holds 200,000 or so clones, roughly nine tenths seen once. Input material: PBMCs or T cells enriched from blood (not recorded which). The clonotype was recovered from a woman aged 18-29 years in a cohort exposed to, infected with or recovered from COVID-19 (not recorded which). The V call is TRBV29-1, the J call TRBJ1-1; D perhaps matches TRBD1 (6 bases). The CDR3 sequence: CSVEQGRNTEAFF. CDR3 nucleotides: TGCAGCGTTGAACAGGGGAGGAACACTGAAGCTTTCTTT.